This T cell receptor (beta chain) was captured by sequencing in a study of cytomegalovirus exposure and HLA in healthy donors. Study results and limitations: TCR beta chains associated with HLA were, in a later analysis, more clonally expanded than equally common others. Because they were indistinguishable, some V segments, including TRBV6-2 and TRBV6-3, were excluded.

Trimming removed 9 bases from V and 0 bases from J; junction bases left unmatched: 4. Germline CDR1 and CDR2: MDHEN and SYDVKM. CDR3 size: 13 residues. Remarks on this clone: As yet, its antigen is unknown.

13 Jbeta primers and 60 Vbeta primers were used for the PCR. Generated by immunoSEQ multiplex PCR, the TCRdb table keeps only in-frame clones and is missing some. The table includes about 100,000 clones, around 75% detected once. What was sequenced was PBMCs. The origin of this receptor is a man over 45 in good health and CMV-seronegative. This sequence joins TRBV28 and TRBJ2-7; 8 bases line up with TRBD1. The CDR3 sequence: CASQDRASYEQYF. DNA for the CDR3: TGTGCCAGTCAGGACAGGGCCTCCTACGAGCAGTACTTC.